This T cell receptor beta chain is drawn from a study of post-analysis software for immune sequencing data (dated by TCRdb to 2015 to 2017). For the study in its entirety: Disease courses on record covered relapsing-remitting, secondary progressive and progressive-relapsing multiple sclerosis, though some patients had no subtype annotation. A subset of samples was prepared in parallel using single-end sample barcoding, then pooled and co-amplified after Illumina adapter ligation. The patient repertoires were compared against 10 to 12 previously published healthy control repertoires obtained from donors aged about 6 to 27 years. What the work shows at the level of the full study, not this receptor alone: Compared with controls, multiple sclerosis patients had significantly lower normalized Chao1 diversity, a finding suggesting substantial peripheral T-cell clonal expansion. The control group was slightly older than the multiple sclerosis patient group. When samples were clustered directly using the F measure, samples prepared in the same batch co-clustered strongly, which prompted a batch-effect correction. Four or five TRBV segments, including TRBV5-6, TRBV5-1 and TRBV20-1, were significantly more frequent in patients than controls.

Libraries were prepared through PCR. The instrument was an Illumina HiSeq 2500. To reduce PCR and sequencing biases, unique molecular identifiers were built into the TCR beta cDNA libraries. Every 1 to 10 million input T cells yielded roughly 500,000 cDNA molecules, meaning each molecule approximated one T cell. The same protocol used for the earlier healthy control dataset was applied to prepare and sequence the patient libraries. Within a given batch, samples were prepared together, multiplexed and sequenced on the same HiSeq lane. The published analysis was carried out like this. MIGEC was used to process the raw barcoded reads, and molecular identifier groups with only a single read were discarded before consensus assembly and CDR3 extraction. Clonotype tables were post-analysed with VDJtools, normalizing diversity by down-sampling all datasets to the smallest sample size. Repertoire overlap clustering matched CDR3 amino acid but not nucleotide sequences to correct batch-related cross-sample contamination. The public reads were reprocessed in TCRdb via fastp at Q25 and MiXCR, keeping in-frame beta chains. Rows are combined by CDR3 protein, so each entry shows the most common genes and DNA. It is TCRdb's table, rather than the study itself, that gives the V and J calls and clone size. The sample yields roughly 800,000 distinct CDR3 sequences; roughly 50% were counted once. About 4.5% of the sample comes from the top ten.

CDR1 and CDR2, looked up from the germline V gene, are MNHNS and SASEGT. The CDR3 holds 17 amino acids from the cysteine to the phenylalanine. Here the CDR3 DNA is all that survives: 51 bases in frame from base 1. The junction shows trimming of 6 bases on V and 5 bases on J, and the gene matches do not reach 15 bases of it. To demonstrate the VDJtools post-analysis software, the study profiled TCR beta repertoires from the peripheral blood of around 13 young patients with multiple sclerosis. The multiple sclerosis patients were children and adolescents ranging in age from roughly 6 to 15 years. Of note for this clonotype: Its antigen is currently not known. Base qualities are not at hand, and no much larger clone is one base apart.

In this chain, TRBV6-1 is recombined with TRBJ2-5, with 10 central nucleotides matching TRBD1. This sequence originates from a girl aged 5-17 years with multiple sclerosis. What was sequenced was blood. At the DNA level, the sequence is TGTGCCAGCAGGTTTTCGACAGGGGGCGGGCTGGGCGAGACCCAGTACTTC. Its protein is CASRFSTGGGLGETQYF.